The rows below give T cell receptor beta chains drawn from one sample of a study of Ad26.COV2.S vaccination and SARS-CoV-2 variants. Data came from immunoSEQ multiplex PCR; TCRdb stores just in-frame clones and leaves some out. The sample has around 340,000 clones; 88% are singletons. This material consisted of peripheral blood, taken in a trial of Ad26.COV2.S vaccine versus placebo. Every receptor here comes from a person between 18 and 65 years old who received the Ad26.COV2.S COVID-19 vaccine or a placebo. Each CDR3 is given with its conserved first and last residue.

>TRBV19|TRBJ1-2|14
CATHRLDRGYGYTF
>TRBV6-5|TRBJ1-1|15
CASSYSIGRGTEAFF
>TRBV28|TRBJ2-7|15
CASSSPRTGYNEQYF
>TRBV10-3|TRBJ1-3|16
CAISGGSQTSGNTIYF
>TRBV9|TRBJ2-1|17
CASSDRGLTGAYNEQFF
>TRBV29-1|TRBJ2-2|11
CSVVGTGELFF
>TRBV7-6|TRBJ2-2|17
CASSSHRIAANTGELFF
>TRBV28|TRBJ1-2|14
CASRGQGDNYGYTF
>TRBV5-1|TRBJ2-2|16
CASLRTGVRGTGELFF
>TRBV11-3|TRBJ1-1|16
CASSLGGFSYNAEAFF
>TRBV18|TRBJ1-2|13
CASSPLRSNGYTF
>TRBV19|TRBJ2-2|14
CAGSQAGDTGELFF
>TRBV12-5|TRBJ1-1|14
CASGLGIQNTEAFF
>TRBV3-1/TRBV3-2|TRBJ2-3|18
CASSQKPTGTGFADTQYF
>TRBV9|TRBJ2-2|15
CASSVEAGGDGELFF
>TRBV18|TRBJ1-2|16
CASSPPHLQGRDGYTF
>TRBV6-2/TRBV6-3|TRBJ2-7|15
CASSRSGTGTYEQYF
>TRBV5-5|TRBJ1-1|15
CASSSGTGDLTEAFF
>TRBV29-1|TRBJ2-7|15
CSATDSRGTSYEQYF
>TRBV7-2|TRBJ2-5|16
CASSQNPGGRGETQYF
>TRBV6-5|TRBJ2-7|14
CASSYSPGSYEQYF
>TRBV11-2|TRBJ2-5|11
CASSLPGTQYF
>TRBV6-5|TRBJ2-7|12
CASSYEGDEQYF